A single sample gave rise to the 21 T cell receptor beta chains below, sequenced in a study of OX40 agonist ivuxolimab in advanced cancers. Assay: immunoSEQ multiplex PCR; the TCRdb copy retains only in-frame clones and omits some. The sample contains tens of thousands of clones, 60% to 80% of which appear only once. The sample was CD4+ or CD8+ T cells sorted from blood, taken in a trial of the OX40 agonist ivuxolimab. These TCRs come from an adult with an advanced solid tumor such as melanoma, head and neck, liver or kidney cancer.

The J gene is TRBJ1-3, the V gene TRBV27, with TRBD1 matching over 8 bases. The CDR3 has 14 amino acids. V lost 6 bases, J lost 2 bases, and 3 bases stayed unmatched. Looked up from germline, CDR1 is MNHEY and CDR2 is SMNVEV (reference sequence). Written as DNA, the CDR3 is TGTGCCAGCAGAGGACAGGGCCCTGGAAACACCATATATTTT. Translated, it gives CASRGQGPGNTIYF.

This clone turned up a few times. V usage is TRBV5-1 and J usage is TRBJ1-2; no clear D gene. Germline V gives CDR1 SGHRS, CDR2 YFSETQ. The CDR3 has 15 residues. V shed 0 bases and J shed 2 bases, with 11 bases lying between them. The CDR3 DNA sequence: TGCGCCAGCAGCTTGGCCTCGCTTCTAAACTATGGCTACACCTTC. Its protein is CASSLASLLNYGYTF.

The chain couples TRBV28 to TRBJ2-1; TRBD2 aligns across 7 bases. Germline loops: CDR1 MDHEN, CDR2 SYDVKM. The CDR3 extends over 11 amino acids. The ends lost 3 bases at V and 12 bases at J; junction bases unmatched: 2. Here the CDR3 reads CASSFGRWQFF. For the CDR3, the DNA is TGTGCCAGCAGTTTCGGGAGGTGGCAGTTCTTC.

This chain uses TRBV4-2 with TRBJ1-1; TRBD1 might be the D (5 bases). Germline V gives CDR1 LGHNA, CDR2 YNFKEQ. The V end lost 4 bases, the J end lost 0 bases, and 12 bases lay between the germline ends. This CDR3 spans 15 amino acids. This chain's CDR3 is CASSPSGTMNTEAFF. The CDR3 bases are TGTGCCAGCAGCCCCTCTGGGACCATGAACACTGAAGCTTTCTTT.

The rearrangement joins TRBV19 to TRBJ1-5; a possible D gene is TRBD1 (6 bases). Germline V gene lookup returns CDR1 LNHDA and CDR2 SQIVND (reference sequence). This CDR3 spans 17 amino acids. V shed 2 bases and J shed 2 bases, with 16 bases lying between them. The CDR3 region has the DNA TGTGCCAGTAGTATATGGTGGACAGCGTATGGCAATCAGCCCCAGCATTTT. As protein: CASSIWWTAYGNQPQHF.

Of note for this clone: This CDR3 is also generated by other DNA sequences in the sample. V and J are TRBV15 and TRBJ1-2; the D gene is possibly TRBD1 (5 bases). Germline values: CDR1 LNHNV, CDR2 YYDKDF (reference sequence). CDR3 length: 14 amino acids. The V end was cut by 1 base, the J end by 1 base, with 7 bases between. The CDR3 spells CATSRGDGNYGYTF. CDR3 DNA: TGTGCCACCAGCAGAGGGGACGGTAACTATGGCTACACCTTC.

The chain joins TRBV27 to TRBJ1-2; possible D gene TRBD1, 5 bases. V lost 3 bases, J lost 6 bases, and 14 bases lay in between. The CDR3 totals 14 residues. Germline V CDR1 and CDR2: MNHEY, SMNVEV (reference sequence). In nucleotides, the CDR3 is TGTGCCAGCAGTTTTGGGAGTCCGGGGGATGGCTACACCTTC. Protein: CASSFGSPGDGYTF.

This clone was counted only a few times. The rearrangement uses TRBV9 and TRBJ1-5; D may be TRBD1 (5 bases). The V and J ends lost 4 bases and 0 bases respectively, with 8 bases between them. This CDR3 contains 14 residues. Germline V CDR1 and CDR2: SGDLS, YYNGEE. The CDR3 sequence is CASSRDYSNQPQHF. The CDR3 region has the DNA TGTGCCAGCAGCAGGGACTATAGCAATCAGCCCCAGCATTTT.

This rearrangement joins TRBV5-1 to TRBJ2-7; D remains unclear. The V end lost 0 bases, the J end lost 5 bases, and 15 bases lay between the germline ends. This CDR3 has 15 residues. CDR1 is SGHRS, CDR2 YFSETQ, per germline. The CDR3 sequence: CASSLALSERNEQYF. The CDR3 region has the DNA TGCGCCAGCAGCTTGGCATTGTCAGAAAGGAACGAGCAGTACTTC.

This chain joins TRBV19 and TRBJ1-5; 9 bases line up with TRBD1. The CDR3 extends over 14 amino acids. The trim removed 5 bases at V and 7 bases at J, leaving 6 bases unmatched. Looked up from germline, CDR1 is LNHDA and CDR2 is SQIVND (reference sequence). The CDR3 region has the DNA TGTGCCAGTAGTGCACAGGGGGCCAGACAGCCCCAGCATTTT. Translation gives CASSAQGARQPQHF.

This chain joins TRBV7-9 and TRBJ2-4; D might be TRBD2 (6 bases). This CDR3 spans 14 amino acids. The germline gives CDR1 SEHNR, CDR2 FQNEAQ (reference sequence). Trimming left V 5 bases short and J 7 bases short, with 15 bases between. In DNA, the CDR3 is TGTGCCAGCAGCCAAACAGGTCGGGGGAACATTCAGTACTTC. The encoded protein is CASSQTGRGNIQYF.

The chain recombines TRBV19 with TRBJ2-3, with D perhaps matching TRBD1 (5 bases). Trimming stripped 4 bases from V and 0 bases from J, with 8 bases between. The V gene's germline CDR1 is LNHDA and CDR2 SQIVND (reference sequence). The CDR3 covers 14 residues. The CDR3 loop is CASSTQVSTDTQYF. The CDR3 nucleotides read TGTGCCAGTAGTACACAGGTCAGCACAGATACGCAGTATTTT.

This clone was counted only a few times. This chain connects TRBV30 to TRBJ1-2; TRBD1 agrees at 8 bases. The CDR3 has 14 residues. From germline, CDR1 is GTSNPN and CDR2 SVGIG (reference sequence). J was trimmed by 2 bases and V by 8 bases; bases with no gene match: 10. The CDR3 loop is CARGRTGRNYGYTF. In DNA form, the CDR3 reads TGTGCCCGGGGGAGGACAGGGAGAAACTATGGCTACACCTTC.

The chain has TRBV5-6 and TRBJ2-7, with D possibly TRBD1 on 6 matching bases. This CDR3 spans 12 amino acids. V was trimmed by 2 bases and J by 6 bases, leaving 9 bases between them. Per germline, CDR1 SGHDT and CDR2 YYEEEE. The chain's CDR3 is CASSFWGREQYF. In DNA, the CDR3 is TGTGCCAGCAGCTTTTGGGGGCGCGAGCAGTACTTC. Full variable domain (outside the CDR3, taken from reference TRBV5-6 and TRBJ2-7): DAGVTQSPTHLIKTRGQQVTLRCSPKSGHDTVSWYQQALGQGPQFIFQYYEEEERQRGNFPDRFSGHQFPNYSSELNVNALLLGDSALYLCASSFWGREQYFGPGTRLTVT.

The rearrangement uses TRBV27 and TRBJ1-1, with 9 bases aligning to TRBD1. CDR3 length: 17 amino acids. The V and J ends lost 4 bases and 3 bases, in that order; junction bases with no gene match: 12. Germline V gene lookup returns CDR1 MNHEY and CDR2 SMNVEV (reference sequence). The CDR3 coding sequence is TGTGCCAGCAGTTCTTATATGGGACAGGGTATGGACACTGAAGCTTTCTTT. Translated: CASSSYMGQGMDTEAFF.

The CDR3 DNA reads TGTGCCAGCAGTGAGTTTCAGGGGAACTCCTACAATGAGCAGTTCTTC. Amino acids: CASSEFQGNSYNEQFF. The chain combines TRBV6-1 with TRBJ2-1; TRBD1 is a possible D gene (6 bases). The CDR3 is 16 amino acids. Trimming cost V 3 bases and J 0 bases, with 12 bases left between them. Per germline, CDR1 MNHNS and CDR2 SASEGT.

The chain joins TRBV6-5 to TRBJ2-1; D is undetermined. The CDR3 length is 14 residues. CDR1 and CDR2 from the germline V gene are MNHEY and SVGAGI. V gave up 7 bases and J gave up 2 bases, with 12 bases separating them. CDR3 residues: CASTPGRTYNEQFF. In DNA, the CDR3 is TGTGCCAGCACCCCCGGCAGGACCTACAATGAGCAGTTCTTC.

CDR3 in amino acids: CASSLETTAYEQYF. The CDR3 DNA is TGCGCCAGCAGCTTGGAGACAACCGCCTACGAGCAGTACTTC. This chain joins TRBV5-1 and TRBJ2-7, with D hard to call. V was clipped by 0 bases and J by 2 bases, with 9 bases between them. Germline V gene sequence: CDR1 SGHRS, CDR2 YFSETQ. The CDR3 has 14 residues.

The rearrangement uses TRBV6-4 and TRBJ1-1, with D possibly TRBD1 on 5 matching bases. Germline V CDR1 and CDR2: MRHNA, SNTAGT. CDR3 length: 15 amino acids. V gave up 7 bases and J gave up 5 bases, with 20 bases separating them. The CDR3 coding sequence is TGTGCCAGCACCCCTTCGGGGGGATTAGGAACTGAAGCTTTCTTT. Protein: CASTPSGGLGTEAFF.

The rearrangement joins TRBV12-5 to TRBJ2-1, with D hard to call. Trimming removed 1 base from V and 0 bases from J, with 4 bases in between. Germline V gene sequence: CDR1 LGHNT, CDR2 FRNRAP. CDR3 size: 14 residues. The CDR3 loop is CASGLGGSYNEQFF. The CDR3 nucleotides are TGTGCTAGTGGTTTGGGCGGCTCCTACAATGAGCAGTTCTTC.

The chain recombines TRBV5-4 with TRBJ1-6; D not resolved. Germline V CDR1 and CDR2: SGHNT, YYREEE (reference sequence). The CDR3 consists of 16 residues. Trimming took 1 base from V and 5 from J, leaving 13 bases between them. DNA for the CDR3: TGTGCCAGCAGCTTGTTGGGGTTCGAGGATAATTCACCCCTCCACTTT. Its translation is CASSLLGFEDNSPLHF. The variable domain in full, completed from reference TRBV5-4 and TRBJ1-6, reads ETGVTQSPTHLIKTRGQQVTLRCSSQSGHNTVSWYQQALGQGPQFIFQYYREEENGRGNFPPRFSGLQFPNYSSELNVNALELDDSALYLCASSLLGFEDNSPLHFGNGTRLTVT.